This entry features one T cell receptor (beta chain) sequence. A much larger clone lies one base from this, so it may be a read error. The template was RNA from unsorted bulk tissue. The normal lung tissue was taken more than 3 cm from the tumor edge. The source of the sample is a study of tumor and adjacent non-tumor tissue in lung cancer. Background on the study: Histology: about a dozen adenocarcinoma, a couple of squamous cell carcinoma, 1 small cell lung cancer. Stage I to III disease affected over nine men and 5 women aged roughly 30 to 76.

The library came from three nested PCR rounds adapted from ARM-PCR protocols. TCRdb independently ran MiXCR on the multiplex PCR reads; one entry per CDR3 protein. The table lists about 80,000 distinct CDR3 sequences, approximately 80% of them singletons. The TCR sequence derives from a man between 60 and 70 years old with non-small cell lung cancer. Sequenced: distant non-tumor lung tissue.

CDR3 nucleotide sequence: TGCAGTGCTAGATCGGACAGGGAGCATCAGCCCCAGTATTTT. This codes for CSARSDREHQPQYF. The rearrangement joins TRBV20-1 to TRBJ1-5; 8 bases are a match to TRBD1. The DNA matches TRBJ2-3 better at its end, which makes the J call doubtful. Germline CDR1 is DFQATT and CDR2 is SNEGSKA (reference sequence). This CDR3 contains 14 residues.